This entry is about one T cell receptor beta chain. The sample is drawn from a study of T cells in tumors after PD-1 blockade. On the study more broadly: Some patients also took daily vismodegib 150 mg during anti-PD-1 treatment.

Sequencing was performed with immunoSEQ multiplex PCR; in TCRdb, only in-frame clones are kept and a portion is missing. Of roughly 48,000 clones in the sample, approximately 81% were seen once. Sample: PBMCs, taken before anti-PD-1 treatment. This receptor was taken from a human donor with basal cell carcinoma.

Written as DNA, the CDR3 is TGTGCCAGCAGCCAATGGGACAGGGTGAACTATGGCTACACCTTC. It codes for CASSQWDRVNYGYTF. The J gene is TRBJ1-2, the V gene TRBV3-1 (or the pseudogene TRBV3-2), with 9 bases lining up with TRBD1. Trimming cost V 2 bases and J 2 bases; bases outside gene matches: 3. The CDR3 is 15 residues long. The germline V gene has CDR1 LGHDT and CDR2 YNNKEL (reference sequence).